One and the same sample provided the 25 T cell receptor beta chains below, sequenced in a study of T cell repertoires in cytomegalovirus infection. TCRdb re-called the reads with MiXCR, one entry per CDR3 protein. The sample consists of over 250,000 distinct CDR3 sequences, about 20% of them appearing once. Antigen specificity for these receptors is unknown. Material: cultured PBMCs, obtained from culture after CMV antigen stimulation. The receptors were gathered from a human donor in good health (CMV status not recorded). Some clones in this sample may be carry-over from other donors' samples.

The chain combines TRBV6-2 or TRBV6-3 with TRBJ2-5, with TRBD2 matching over 8 bases. Germline V gene sequence: CDR1 MNHEY, CDR2 SVGEGT. The CDR3 runs 13 residues. The J segment lost 7 bases and the V segment lost 11 bases, leaving 12 bases of the junction unmatched. The CDR3 sequence: CAGRTSPVGTQYF. The CDR3 DNA reads TGTGCCGGAAGGACTAGCCCTGTGGGGACCCAGTACTTC.

This clonotype was detected ten times or more. V and J are TRBV7-9 and TRBJ1-5, with no clear D. CDR3 length equals 15 residues. With 5 bases removed from V and 0 bases from J, the gap between germline ends came to 11 bases. Per germline, CDR1 SEHNR and CDR2 FQNEAQ (reference sequence). CDR3 sequence reads: CASSPSTDSNQPQHF. The CDR3 coding sequence is TGTGCCAGCAGCCCCTCGACGGATAGCAATCAGCCCCAGCATTTT. The full variable domain, in which reference TRBV7-9 and TRBJ1-5 provide the parts outside the CDR3, is DTGVSQNPRHKITKRGQNVTFRCDPISEHNRLYWYRQTLGQGPEFLTYFQNEAQLEKSRLLSDRFSAERPKGSFSTLEIQRTEQGDSAMYLCASSPSTDSNQPQHFGDGTRLSIL.

V and J are TRBV4-1 and TRBJ1-2; 9 bases are a match to TRBD1. V lost 2 bases and J lost 3; bases outside the gene matches: 4. CDR1 and CDR2 from the germline V gene are MGHRA and YSYEKL. This CDR3 is built from 15 residues. The CDR3 nucleotides are TGCGCCAGCAGCCAAATTACAGGGGGCGACTATGGCTACACCTTC. This codes for CASSQITGGDYGYTF.

This clonotype has only a few counts. The V call is TRBV19, the J call TRBJ2-5, with D possibly being TRBD1 (6 bases). The CDR3 extends over 14 amino acids. Germline CDR1 LNHDA, CDR2 SQIVND (reference sequence). Trimming left V 4 bases short and J 3 bases short, with 12 bases between. Here the CDR3 reads CASSTNREKETQYF. In DNA form, the CDR3 reads TGTGCCAGTAGTACGAACAGGGAGAAAGAGACCCAGTACTTC.

The chain couples TRBV6-5 to TRBJ1-5; possible D gene TRBD1, 6 bases. The germline V and J ends were trimmed by 2 bases and 8 bases, with 16 bases remaining between them. Germline V CDR1 and CDR2: MNHEY, SVGAGI. The CDR3 loop spans 15 amino acids. The CDR3 protein is CASSYDRRTLEPQHF. CDR3 coding DNA: TGTGCCAGCAGTTACGACAGGAGGACCCTTGAGCCCCAGCATTTT.

This clonotype occurred once. A much larger clone is a single base away; this may be a read error. A read error is likely, as this CDR3 ends without the conserved phenylalanine or tryptophan. The chain is built from TRBV6-5 and TRBJ2-3, with D unclear. Germline V lookup: CDR1 MNHEY, CDR2 SVGAGI. The CDR3 covers 12 residues. V lost 6 bases to trimming and J lost 6 bases, with 10 bases between them. CDR3 sequence: CASRSTSDTQYY. The CDR3 nucleotides read TGTGCCAGCAGAAGTACGTCCGATACGCAGTATTAT.

This clonotype was seen a handful of times. The V gene is TRBV10-3, the J gene TRBJ1-4; the D gene is possibly TRBD1 (5 bases). Germline-derived CDR1 and CDR2 are ENHRY and SYGVKD. The ends were cut back, 3 bases at V and 8 bases at J, with 10 bases in the middle. The CDR3 is 13 residues long. CDR3 nucleotides: TGTGCCATCAGTGAAGGGGAAGGGGAAAAACTGTTTTTT. The encoded protein is CAISEGEGEKLFF.

The chain is built from TRBV18 and TRBJ2-1, with TRBD2 matching over 7 bases. The trim removed 0 bases at V and 9 bases at J, leaving 14 bases unmatched. From germline, CDR1 is KGHSH and CDR2 LQKENI. The CDR3 spans 17 residues. DNA of the CDR3: TGTGCCAGCTCACCACCCCCCCAGTCTAGAGGGAGGGGTGAGCAGTTCTTC. Its protein is CASSPPPQSRGRGEQFF.

As concerns this clonotype: It may be a read error: a sequence one base away is much more abundant. The rearrangement links TRBV7-2 to TRBJ2-1; either TRBD1 or TRBD2 may fit D (5 bases each). Germline V lookup: CDR1 SGHTA, CDR2 FQGNSA. The CDR3 spans 15 residues. The CDR3 region is CASSSGAYSYNEQSF. For the CDR3, the DNA is TGTGCCAGCAGCTCCGGGGCTTACTCCTACAATGAGCAGTCCTTC. Looking up the rest from reference TRBV7-2 and TRBJ2-1 gives the full variable domain: GAGVSQSPSNKVTEKGKDVELRCDPISGHTALYWYRQSLGQGLEFLIYFQGNSAPDKSGLPSDRFSAERTGGSVSTLTIQRTQQEDSAVYLCASSSGAYSYNEQSFGPGTRLTVL.

The chain has TRBV5-4 and TRBJ1-2; D gene uncertain. Germline V gene lookup returns CDR1 SGHNT and CDR2 YYREEE (reference sequence). The length of the CDR3 is 16 residues. Trimming stripped 4 bases from V and 0 bases from J, with 16 bases between. The chain's CDR3 is CASSTGPTIANYGYTF. DNA of the CDR3: TGTGCCAGCAGCACCGGACCAACAATAGCTAACTATGGCTACACCTTC.

This chain links TRBV7-8 with TRBJ2-3, with D maybe TRBD1 (6 bases). Between the trimmed V and J ends, which lost 4 bases and 0 bases, there was a span of 11 bases. This CDR3 has 15 amino acids. Germline V gives CDR1 SGHVS, CDR2 FQNEAQ. The CDR3 here is CASSSQGRSTDTQYF. DNA for the CDR3: TGTGCCAGCAGCTCACAGGGTCGGAGCACAGATACGCAGTATTTT.

This clonotype came up a few times. The chain uses TRBV20-1 and TRBJ2-5; 7 bases align to TRBD1. Germline V gene lookup returns CDR1 DFQATT and CDR2 SNEGSKA (reference sequence). V shed 2 bases and J 3 bases; nucleotides not matched to a gene: 3. The CDR3 covers 13 residues. The CDR3 DNA follows: TGCAGTGCTAGAACAGGGGCCGAAGAGACCCAGTACTTC. It codes for CSARTGAEETQYF.

This clonotype was seen many times. The rearrangement links TRBV4-1 to TRBJ1-2; D is possibly TRBD1 (5 bases). CDR1 is MGHRA, CDR2 YSYEKL, per germline. The CDR3 consists of 13 residues. V was trimmed by 1 base and J by 13 bases, leaving 16 bases between them. The CDR3 sequence is CASSQGVLGGVTF. DNA of the CDR3: TGCGCCAGCAGCCAAGGCGTTTTAGGAGGGGTCACCTTC.

The V and J genes are TRBV12-3 or TRBV12-4 and TRBJ1-2; D is perhaps TRBD1 (6 bases). Deletions cut 7 bases from V and 3 bases from J, with 21 bases between. This CDR3 region has 16 residues. For the CDR3, the DNA is TGTGCCAGCATTGTACCCGCGGACAGCAACGACTATGGCTACACCTTC. This encodes CASIVPADSNDYGYTF.

In its sample, this clonotype was seen a few times. The chain joins TRBV20-1 to TRBJ2-5, with D hard to call. Germline lookup yields CDR1 DFQATT and CDR2 SNEGSKA (reference sequence). V lost 7 bases and J lost 5, with 17 bases in between. CDR3 length equals 13 residues. The chain's CDR3 is CSVFDLHGETQYF. DNA of the CDR3: TGCAGTGTCTTCGACTTGCATGGCGAGACCCAGTACTTC.

About this clonotype: At one boundary the junction diverges from the germline segment, which might be a read error. This chain joins TRBV4-1 and TRBJ1-4; 7 nucleotides agree with TRBD1. The CDR3 has 17 residues. Germline lookup yields CDR1 MGHRA and CDR2 YSYEKL. The CDR3 here is CASSLRNHQGANEKLFF. Written as DNA, the CDR3 is TGTGCCAGCAGCCTCCGGAACCACCAGGGGGCTAATGAAAAACTGTTTTTT.

This clonotype was found a few times. The rearrangement uses TRBV6-6 and TRBJ2-1; TRBD2 aligns across 14 bases. CDR1 and CDR2 from the germline V gene are MNHNY and SVGAGI (reference sequence). V lost 2 bases and J lost 0; bases outside the gene matches: 9. The CDR3 sequence is 20 residues long. The CDR3 coding sequence is TGTGCCAGCAGTTACCTGGGACTAGCGGGAGTTTCCAGCTCCTACAATGAGCAGTTCTTC. This translates into CASSYLGLAGVSSSYNEQFF.

The chain recombines TRBV7-9 with TRBJ2-5; D might be TRBD1 (6 bases). CDR3 length equals 15 residues. Between the trimmed V and J ends, which lost 1 base and 3 bases, there was a span of 12 bases. Germline V gives CDR1 SEHNR, CDR2 FQNEAQ (reference sequence). DNA for the CDR3: TGTGCCAGCAGCTTAGGGGGGACACAGAAAGAGACCCAGTACTTC. Translating it yields CASSLGGTQKETQYF.

This clonotype was observed a handful of times. The CDR3 is CASSLERAVGAFF. Written as DNA, the CDR3 is TGTGCCAGCAGCTTAGAAAGGGCAGTTGGAGCTTTCTTT. The J gene is TRBJ1-1, the V gene TRBV11-2; D ambiguous. With 0 bases removed from V and 10 bases from J, the gap between germline ends came to 12 bases. From germline, CDR1 is SGHAT and CDR2 FQNNGV. CDR3 size: 13 residues.

The chain uses TRBV5-1 and TRBJ1-2; D gene unclear. Germline CDR1 is SGHRS and CDR2 is YFSETQ. V lost 7 bases and J lost 0, with 13 bases in between. The CDR3 totals 14 residues. The CDR3 here is CASGIRDSNYGYTF. The DNA for the CDR3 is TGCGCCAGCGGGATTCGTGATTCTAACTATGGCTACACCTTC.

The chain uses TRBV28 and TRBJ1-1; no firm D call. The germline gives CDR1 MDHEN, CDR2 SYDVKM. This CDR3 region has 14 residues. V was shortened by 1 base and J by 1 base, with 7 bases between the two germline ends. The CDR3 here is CASSLFSWNTEAFF. CDR3 in DNA: TGTGCCAGCAGTTTATTTTCGTGGAACACTGAAGCTTTCTTT.

The CDR3 DNA reads TGTGCCAGTAGTATAGCGGGCGGGAGACCGCAGTATTTT. Translation gives CASSIAGGRPQYF. The chain recombines TRBV19 with TRBJ2-3; 7 positions agree with TRBD2. The CDR3 has 13 residues. After removal of 1 base from V and 10 bases from J, the junction contained 5 bases not matched to a gene. CDR1 and CDR2 from the germline V gene are LNHDA and SQIVND (reference sequence).

This clonotype was observed a few times. The rearrangement links TRBV29-1 to TRBJ2-5; a possible D gene is TRBD1 (5 bases). The germline V gene has CDR1 SQVTM and CDR2 ANQGSEA. The CDR3 has 12 amino acids. Trimming left V 7 bases short and J 3 bases short, with 12 bases between. The CDR3 is CSAFGQEETQYF. CDR3 bases: TGCAGCGCGTTCGGACAAGAAGAGACCCAGTACTTC.

This clonotype showed up just a few times. This chain joins TRBV19 and TRBJ1-5; D gene ambiguous. Trimming pared 8 bases from V and 5 bases from J, leaving 22 bases between. The CDR3 consists of 16 residues. CDR1 and CDR2 (germline): LNHDA, SQIVND (reference sequence). Here the CDR3 DNA reads TGTGCCAGTGCTCCCTCGTGGCTAGACGAGTATCAGCCCCAGCATTTT. Translation: CASAPSWLDEYQPQHF.

This clonotype was seen more than once but under ten times. The chain recombines TRBV7-3 with TRBJ2-1, with TRBD2 matching over 7 bases. V shed 5 bases, J shed 1 base, and the junction held 5 bases outside the gene matches. Germline CDR1 reads SGHTA; CDR2 reads FQGTGA. The CDR3 is 15 residues long. CDR3 loop: CASSPLADSYNEQFF. The CDR3 region has the DNA TGTGCCAGCAGCCCCCTAGCGGATTCCTACAATGAGCAGTTCTTC.